This is a list of T cell receptor beta chains from one sample in a study of cytomegalovirus exposure and HLA in healthy donors. The assay was immunoSEQ multiplex PCR, and TCRdb's table has in-frame clones only and misses some. Of around 25,000 clones in the sample, roughly 73% were seen once. The sequencing input was PBMCs. The receptors derive from a male donor in good health and CMV-seronegative. Both conserved end residues are part of each CDR3.

CASSLGTSGGYEQFF TRBV7-2
CASSVGNRGTEAFF TRBV9
CASSPAGGPNTGELFF TRBV7-9
CSVGTGGMADTQYF TRBV29-1
CASSVGTGVEYEQYF TRBV9
CASSAGPGSEQYF TRBV19
CATGLAGQETQYF TRBV15
CASSSTGNEQYF TRBV27
CASSQDPAGGRNEQFF TRBV4-1
CASSVWEGAYNEQFF TRBV9
CASRLDKLQETQYF TRBV2
CASSLGSAGGLNEQFF TRBV7-3
CASSPFPKPTDTQYF TRBV6-5
CASRRDWRETQYF TRBV2
CASSPRQGPNGNTIYF TRBV7-8
CASSLDPPAGTYEQYF TRBV7-2
CAWRFATNEKLFF TRBV30
CASRTQGVSNQPQHF TRBV28
CASSRTGVNSPLHF TRBV5-8
CASTYKGQGSYEQYF TRBV27
CARRDRGHQDEKLFF TRBV19
CASSLGAAGGTYEQYF TRBV5-1
CASKPGQPYNEQFF TRBV27
CASSPDGGTYNEQFF TRBV5-4
CAISENRGARGTKNIQYF TRBV10-3